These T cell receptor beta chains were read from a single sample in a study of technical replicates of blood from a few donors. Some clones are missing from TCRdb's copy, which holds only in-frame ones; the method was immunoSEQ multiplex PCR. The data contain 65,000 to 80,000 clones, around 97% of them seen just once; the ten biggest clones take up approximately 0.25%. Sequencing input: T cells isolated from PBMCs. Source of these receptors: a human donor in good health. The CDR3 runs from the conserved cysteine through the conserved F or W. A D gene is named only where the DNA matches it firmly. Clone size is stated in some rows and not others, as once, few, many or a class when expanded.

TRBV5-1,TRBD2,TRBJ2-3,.,CASSLTTGTTDTQYF,TGCGCCAGCAGCTTAACAACCGGGACTACCGATACGCAGTATTTT
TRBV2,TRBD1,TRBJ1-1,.,CASRGQGRPEAFF,TGTGCCAGCAGAGGACAGGGTAGGCCTGAAGCTTTCTTT
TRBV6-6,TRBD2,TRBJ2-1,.,CASSYPLAGGFDEQFF,TGTGCCAGCAGTTACCCACTAGCGGGAGGTTTCGATGAGCAGTTCTTC
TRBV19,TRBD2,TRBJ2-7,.,CASSITGTRGEQYF,TGTGCCAGTAGTATCACCGGGACTAGAGGCGAGCAGTACTTC
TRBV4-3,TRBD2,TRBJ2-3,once,CASSQERTQREDTDTQYF,TGCGCCAGCAGCCAAGAACGGACCCAGCGGGAGGACACAGATACGCAGTATTTT
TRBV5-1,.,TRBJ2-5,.,CASRGTGETQYF,TGCGCCAGCAGAGGAACAGGGGAGACCCAGTACTTC
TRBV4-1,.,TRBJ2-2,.,CASSQDLTIGTGELFF,TGCGCCAGCAGCCAAGATCTAACTATTGGGACCGGGGAGCTGTTTTTT
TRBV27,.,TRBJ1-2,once,CASSASRDKAYGYTF,TGTGCCAGCAGTGCCTCCCGGGATAAAGCGTATGGCTACACCTTC
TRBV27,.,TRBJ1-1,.,CASSLSKGQEAFF,TGTGCCAGCAGTTTATCAAAGGGGCAGGAAGCTTTCTTT
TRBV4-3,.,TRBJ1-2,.,CASSHAGAGDYYGYTF,TGCGCCAGCAGCCATGCGGGGGCAGGTGATTACTATGGCTACACCTTC
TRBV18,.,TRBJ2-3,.,CASSPEEAGTDTQYF,TGTGCCAGCTCACCTGAGGAAGCGGGCACAGATACGCAGTATTTT
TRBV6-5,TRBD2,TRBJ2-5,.,CASSPGLAQETQYF,TGTGCCAGCAGTCCCGGACTAGCCCAAGAGACCCAGTACTTC
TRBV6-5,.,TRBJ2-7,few,CASMGGKNTYEQYF,TGTGCCAGCATGGGCGGGAAGAACACCTACGAGCAGTACTTC
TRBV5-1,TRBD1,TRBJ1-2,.,CASSLWGQGDYGYTF,TGCGCCAGCAGCTTATGGGGACAGGGGGACTATGGCTACACCTTC
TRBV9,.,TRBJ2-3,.,CASSVVAGTDTQYF,TGTGCCAGCAGCGTAGTGGCGGGCACAGATACGCAGTATTTT
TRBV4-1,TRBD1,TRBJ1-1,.,CASSQRDSLSYEAFF,TGCGCCAGCAGCCAGCGGGACAGTTTGTCATACGAAGCTTTCTTT
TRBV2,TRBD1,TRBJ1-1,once,CASSTDRGNLLAFF,TGTGCCAGCAGTACGGACAGGGGAAATCTCTTGGCTTTCTTT
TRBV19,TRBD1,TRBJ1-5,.,CASSIDRTGHQPQHF,TGTGCCAGTAGTATAGACCGGACAGGGCATCAGCCCCAGCATTTT
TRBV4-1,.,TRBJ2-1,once,CASSQVDREQFF,TGCGCCAGCAGCCAAGTTGACAGGGAGCAGTTCTTC
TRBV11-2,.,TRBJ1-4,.,CASSFSRPNEKLFF,TGTGCCAGCAGCTTCTCCAGGCCTAATGAAAAACTGTTTTTT
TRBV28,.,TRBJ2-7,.,CASSRISQYEQYF,TGTGCCAGCAGCAGAATCTCCCAGTACGAGCAGTACTTC
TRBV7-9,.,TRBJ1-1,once,CASSQGDAEAFF,TGTGCCAGCTCACAGGGAGACGCTGAAGCTTTCTTT
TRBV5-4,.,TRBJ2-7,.,CASSLSPGDYRYEQYF,TGTGCCAGCAGCTTGTCCCCCGGGGATTATCGGTACGAGCAGTACTTC
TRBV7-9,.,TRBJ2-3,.,CASSSPSTDTQYF,TGTGCCAGCAGTTCCCCGAGCACAGATACGCAGTATTTT
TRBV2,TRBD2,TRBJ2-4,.,CASTTSSVQYF,TGTGCCAGCACGACTAGCAGTGTTCAGTACTTC
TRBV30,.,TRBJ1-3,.,CAWSVGGLGGNTIYF,TGTGCCTGGAGTGTCGGGGGGTTGGGTGGAAACACCATATATTTT
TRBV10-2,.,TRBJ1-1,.,CASTGEYTEAFF,TGCGCCAGTACAGGCGAATACACTGAAGCTTTCTTT
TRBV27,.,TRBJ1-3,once,CASSSFYSSGNTIYF,TGTGCCAGCAGTTCCTTTTATAGCTCTGGAAACACCATATATTTT
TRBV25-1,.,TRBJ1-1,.,CASSGRTDTEAFF,TGTGCCAGCAGTGGGAGGACCGACACTGAAGCTTTCTTT